The rows below give T cell receptor beta chains drawn from one sample of a study of monozygotic twins with inflammatory bowel disease. One entry per CDR3 protein, without DNA, is what TCRdb gives after re-calling the 5' RACE reads. The sample yields about 300,000 distinct CDR3 sequences, of which the top ten take up 5.6%. Sequencing was performed on blood. All receptors come from a human donor with ulcerative colitis or Crohn's disease, or a healthy co-twin of an affected twin (not recorded which). CDR3s include the opening cysteine and the closing phenylalanine or tryptophan. Each record gives: V gene, J gene, CDR3 protein.

TRBV20-1	TRBJ2-1	CSAPDGNYNEQFF
TRBV6-5	TRBJ2-5	CASKNPGGQTQYF
TRBV4-1	TRBJ2-5	CASSQDRGAGGQETQYF
TRBV6-1	TRBJ1-3	CASSEALGSGNTIYF
TRBV5-1	TRBJ2-7	CASSQWDRPYEQYF
TRBV7-9	TRBJ2-5	CASSSQGNPQTQYF
TRBV7-9	TRBJ2-3	CASSNREGDTQYF
TRBV5-5	TRBJ2-1	CASSLEPFGSYNEQFF
TRBV7-3	TRBJ2-7	CASSLIGGRKMYEQYF
TRBV28	TRBJ2-2	CASSFEGGGRTGELFF
TRBV7-9	TRBJ1-1	CASIISGATEAFF
TRBV6-4	TRBJ2-1	CASSLVSSGSVRNEQFF
TRBV7-9	TRBJ2-2	CASSRQGDTGELFF
TRBV3-1	TRBJ1-6	CASSHRQGTGNSPLHF
TRBV20-1	TRBJ1-1	CSARDRQGLMNTEAFF
TRBV20-1	TRBJ2-1	CSARDGAGGGRGEQFF